This T cell receptor beta chain was identified in a study of blood T cell repertoires in COVID-19 (TCRdb year 2020). For the wider study: Collaborator samples came from the United States, Italy and Spain and covered acute and convalescent phases of COVID-19. The material from the prospective study consisted of cDNA or gDNA derived from T cells, B-cell-depleted T cells, or PBMCs. A freely available public database, intended as a resource for researchers studying the immune response to SARS-CoV-2, is where the repertoires were released. Where HLA class I and class II types were available, the types were taken from metadata supplied by the sample provider, not from assay-based typing. The sample metadata nearly always contained a de-identified subject ID, COVID-19 status, age in years and sex. The samples were drawn from the first 160 participants of the ongoing ImmuneRACE study and from over 950 subjects provided by 6 global collaborators. The dataset comprised deeply sampled blood TCRbeta repertoires from subjects exposed to, actively infected with, or recovered from COVID-19.

This clone has only one observation. Its recognized antigen is unknown. Within one base of it there is no much larger clone, and no base qualities were kept. Participants in the prospective study were aged roughly 18 to 89 years, lived in 24 United States geographic areas, and enrolled through a virtual design. Cohort assignment in the prospective study relied on participant-reported clinical history from a screening survey and a study questionnaire. ImmuneRACE Cohort 3 recovered participants were defined by two consecutive negative NP/OP PCR tests, healthcare professional clearance, or symptom resolution. In the prospective study, mobile phlebotomists collected whole blood, serum and a nasopharyngeal or oropharyngeal swab from each participant. Over a roughly 2-month period, participants in the prospective study had the option of providing additional blood draws and questionnaires. Blood samples from the prospective study were shipped frozen or at room temperature prior to DNA extraction.

V drops 2 bases and J drops 5 bases, leaving 10 bases in between. Looking up the germline V gene yields CDR1 SGHVS and CDR2 FQNEAQ. The CDR3 covers 13 residues, taking in both the cysteine and the phenylalanine. The retained sequence is limited to the CDR3, 39 bases, with the frame set at the first base. The full study reports these points: The quantity of clinical and demographic metadata differed by source and by participant and was supplied without curation.

TCRbeta CDR3 regions were amplified from genomic DNA by means of the immunoSEQ Assay, a bias-controlled multiplex PCR. Under the source paper's analysis protocol: The number of nucleated cells in each sample was estimated by amplification of reference gene primers within the assay. To quantify the absolute abundance of each unique TCRbeta CDR3 rearrangement, sequence reads were collapsed and filtered. For each sample, productive Simpson clonality was calculated as the square root of Simpson's diversity index over productive rearrangements. Not all clones reach the TCRdb copy of this immuneACCESS table, which keeps in-frame sequences only. Checked studies attribute under half of the gap to unresolved V genes and leave the rest unexplained. The DNA gave D and trimming, while V, J and clone size come from that table. Recorded for this sample are 140,000 to 150,000 clones; around 87% of them occurred a single time. The top ten hold roughly 10% of the sample.

The receptor's source is a man in his 60s who had recovered from COVID-19. The chain uses TRBV7-8 and TRBJ2-7; the D region possibly corresponds to TRBD1 (6 bases align). Specimen: PBMCs or T cells enriched from blood (not recorded which). The CDR3 loop reads CASSLLGGNEQYF. The bases read TGTGCCAGCAGCTTATTAGGGGGTAACGAGCAGTACTTC.